This T cell receptor (beta chain) is from a study of cytomegalovirus exposure and HLA in healthy donors. Study context: Drawn from HLA-typed donors, about 85 million unique TCRs were held in an early data release. Findings of the study overall: The listing of some 170 TCR beta chains classed them as cytomegalovirus-associated.

All the people who gave samples were healthy bone marrow donors. As for this clone: The antigen is unknown.

Germline CDR1 and CDR2: SGHTA and FQGNSA. Trimming cost V 3 bases and J 2 bases, with 9 bases left between them. CDR3 length: 14 residues. Vbeta (60) and Jbeta (13) primers were used in the PCR. Here immunoSEQ multiplex PCR was the method, and the copy in TCRdb shows in-frame clones only, minus some. Of 170,000 or so clones in the sample, 60% to 85% were seen once. V and J are TRBV7-2 and TRBJ2-3; weak D call: TRBD2 (5 bases). Sequencing used PBMCs. The clonotype comes from a woman in her 50s in good health and CMV-seropositive. CDR3 protein: CASSFGLFTDTQYF. The CDR3 coding sequence is TGTGCCAGCAGCTTTGGACTTTTCACAGATACGCAGTATTTT.